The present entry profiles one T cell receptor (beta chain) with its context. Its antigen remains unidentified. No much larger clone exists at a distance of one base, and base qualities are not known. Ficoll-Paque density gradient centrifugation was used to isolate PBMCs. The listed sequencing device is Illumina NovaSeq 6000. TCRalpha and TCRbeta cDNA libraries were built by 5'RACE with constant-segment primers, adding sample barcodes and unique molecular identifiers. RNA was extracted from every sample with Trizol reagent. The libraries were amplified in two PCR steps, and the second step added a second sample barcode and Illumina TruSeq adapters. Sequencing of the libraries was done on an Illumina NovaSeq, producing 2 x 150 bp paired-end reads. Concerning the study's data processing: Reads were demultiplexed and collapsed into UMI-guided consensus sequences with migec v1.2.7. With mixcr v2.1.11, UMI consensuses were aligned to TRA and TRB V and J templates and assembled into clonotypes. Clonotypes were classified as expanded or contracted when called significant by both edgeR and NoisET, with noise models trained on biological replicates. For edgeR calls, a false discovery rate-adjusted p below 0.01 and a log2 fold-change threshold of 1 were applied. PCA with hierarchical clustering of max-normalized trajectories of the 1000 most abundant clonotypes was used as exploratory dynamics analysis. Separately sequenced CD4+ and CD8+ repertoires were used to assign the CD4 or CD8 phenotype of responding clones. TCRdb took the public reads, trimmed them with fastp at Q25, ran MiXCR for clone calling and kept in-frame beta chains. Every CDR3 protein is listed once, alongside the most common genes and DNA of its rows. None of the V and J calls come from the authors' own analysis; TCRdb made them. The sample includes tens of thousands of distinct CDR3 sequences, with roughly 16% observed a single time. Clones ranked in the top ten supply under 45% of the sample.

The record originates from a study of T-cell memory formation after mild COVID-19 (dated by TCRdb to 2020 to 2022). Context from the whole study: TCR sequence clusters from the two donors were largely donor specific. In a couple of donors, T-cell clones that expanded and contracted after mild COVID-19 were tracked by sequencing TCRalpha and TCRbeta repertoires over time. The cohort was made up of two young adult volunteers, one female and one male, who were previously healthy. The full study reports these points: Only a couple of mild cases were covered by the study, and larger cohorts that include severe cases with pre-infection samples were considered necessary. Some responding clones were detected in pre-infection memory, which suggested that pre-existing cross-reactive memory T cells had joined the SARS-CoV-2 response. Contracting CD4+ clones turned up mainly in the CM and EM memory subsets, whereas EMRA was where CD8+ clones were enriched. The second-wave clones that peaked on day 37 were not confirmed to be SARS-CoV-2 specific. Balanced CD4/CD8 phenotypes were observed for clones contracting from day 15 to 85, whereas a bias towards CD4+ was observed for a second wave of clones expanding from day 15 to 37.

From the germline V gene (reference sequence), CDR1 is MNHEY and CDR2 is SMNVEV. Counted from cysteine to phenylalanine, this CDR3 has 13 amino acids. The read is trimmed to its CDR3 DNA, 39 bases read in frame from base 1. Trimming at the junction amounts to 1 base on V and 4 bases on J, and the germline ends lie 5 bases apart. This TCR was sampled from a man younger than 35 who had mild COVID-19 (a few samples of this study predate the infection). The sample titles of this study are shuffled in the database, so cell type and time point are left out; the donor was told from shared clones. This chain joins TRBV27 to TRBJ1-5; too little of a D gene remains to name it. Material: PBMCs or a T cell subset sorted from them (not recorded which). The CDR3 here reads CASSLWVNQPQHF. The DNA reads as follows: TGTGCCAGCAGTTTATGGGTGAATCAGCCCCAGCATTTT.